A single sample gave rise to the 6 T cell receptor beta chains below, sequenced in a study of cytomegalovirus exposure and HLA in healthy donors. 60 Vbeta and 13 Jbeta primers were used in PCR. Profiled with immunoSEQ multiplex PCR; TCRdb holds only in-frame clones, not every one. The table has some 200,000 clones, about three quarters seen once. Sequencing was carried out using PBMCs. Receptor source: a man between 18 and 29 years old in good health and CMV-seronegative.

The CDR3 is CASSQEEGANNQPQHF. CDR3 DNA sequence: TGTGCCAGCAGCCAAGAAGAGGGGGCCAACAATCAGCCCCAGCATTTT. The V and J genes are TRBV4-2 and TRBJ1-5, with 7 bases aligning to TRBD1. The V segment lost 0 bases and the J segment 3 bases; nucleotides outside the gene matches: 5. From germline, CDR1 is LGHNA and CDR2 YNFKEQ. The CDR3 extends over 16 amino acids.

The chain joins TRBV5-1 to TRBJ2-3; 7 bases are shared with TRBD2. Germline V gene sequence: CDR1 SGHRS, CDR2 YFSETQ. The CDR3 length is 20 residues. Losses at the gene ends were 4 bases for V and 0 bases for J; bases not matched to a gene: 20. CDR3 sequence: CASSRDSPSPAGPSTDTQYF. The CDR3 DNA reads as TGCGCCAGCAGCCGCGATTCCCCATCCCCAGCGGGGCCTAGCACAGATACGCAGTATTTT.

This chain connects TRBV10-2 to TRBJ1-1, with TRBD1 as a possible D gene (5 bases). The CDR3 consists of 14 residues. V lost 6 bases and J lost 0, with 11 bases in between. Per the germline V gene, CDR1 is WSHSY and CDR2 is SAAADI. The CDR3 nucleotides read TGCGCCAGCAGCGCAGGGTCCATGAACACTGAAGCTTTCTTT. Amino acids: CASSAGSMNTEAFF.

CDR3 nucleotide sequence: TGTGCCAGCAGCACTACAGGGGGTGACACTGAAGCTTTCTTT. It specifies CASSTTGGDTEAFF. The gene calls are TRBV7-9 and TRBJ1-1; 8 nucleotides line up with TRBD1. Germline V gene sequence: CDR1 SEHNR, CDR2 FQNEAQ (reference sequence). This CDR3 region has 14 residues. The J segment lost 3 bases and the V segment lost 5 bases, leaving 5 bases of the junction unmatched. The full variable domain, its missing parts supplied by reference TRBV7-9 and TRBJ1-1, is DTGVSQNPRHKITKRGQNVTFRCDPISEHNRLYWYRQTLGQGPEFLTYFQNEAQLEKSRLLSDRFSAERPKGSFSTLEIQRTEQGDSAMYLCASSTTGGDTEAFFGQGTRLTVV.

The V gene is TRBV27, the J gene TRBJ2-4; D unclear. Trimming took 0 bases from V and 0 from J, leaving 3 bases between them. Germline V gene lookup returns CDR1 MNHEY and CDR2 SMNVEV (reference sequence). The CDR3 has 14 amino acids. CDR3 residues: CASSLSVAKNIQYF. CDR3 DNA sequence: TGTGCCAGCAGTTTATCCGTAGCCAAAAACATTCAGTACTTC.

Only one count was recorded for this clone. This rearrangement joins TRBV2 to TRBJ1-2; 9 bases agree with TRBD1. After removal of 8 bases from V and 8 bases from J, the junction contained 3 bases not matched to a gene. The CDR3 spans 11 residues. Germline V CDR1 and CDR2: SNHLY, FYNNEI. The chain's CDR3 is CASQDRGGYTF. CDR3 DNA sequence: TGTGCCAGCCAGGACAGGGGCGGCTACACCTTC.